Listed below are T cell receptor beta chains from one sample, sequenced in a study of OX40 agonist ivuxolimab in advanced cancers. Data came from immunoSEQ multiplex PCR; TCRdb stores just in-frame clones and leaves some out. The profile shows fewer than 45,000 clones, about 79% of them singletons. The input for sequencing was CD4+ or CD8+ T cells sorted from blood, taken in a trial of the OX40 agonist ivuxolimab. Receptor source: an adult with an advanced solid tumor such as melanoma, head and neck, liver or kidney cancer. CDR3s include the opening cysteine and the closing phenylalanine or tryptophan. A D gene is named only where the DNA matches it firmly. Clone size is shown for a subset of rows, as once, few, many or a class of expanded clone.

- | TRBJ1-5 | TRBV6-1 | - | TGTGCCAGCTTGAAAGACCTAAATCAGCCCCAGCATTTT | CASLKDLNQPQHF
- | TRBJ1-1 | TRBV5-5 | - | TGTGCCAGCAGCTTGATCCCTGACACTGAAGCTTTCTTT | CASSLIPDTEAFF
- | TRBJ2-1 | TRBV30 | TRBD2 | TGTGCCTGGAGTAGCGGGGGGCCCTACAATGAGCAGTTCTTC | CAWSSGGPYNEQFF
few | TRBJ1-2 | TRBV6-5 | - | TGTGCCAGCAGTTACCAGAGGGTTACTAACTATGGCTACACCTTC | CASSYQRVTNYGYTF
- | TRBJ2-5 | TRBV2 | - | TGTGCCATCCCCCAGGGGGGTCAAGAGACCCAGTACTTC | CAIPQGGQETQYF
once | TRBJ1-2 | TRBV29-1 | - | TGCAGCGTTGACAGGCCGACTAACTATGGCTACACCTTC | CSVDRPTNYGYTF
- | TRBJ1-5 | TRBV11-2 | - | TGTGCCAGCAGCTTAAGCAGATTTAGCAATCAGCCCCAGCATTTT | CASSLSRFSNQPQHF
- | TRBJ1-2 | TRBV11-2 | - | TGTGCCAGCAGCTTGGGCAGGGGATATGGCTACACCTTC | CASSLGRGYGYTF
- | TRBJ2-1 | TRBV12-5 | TRBD2 | TGTGCTAGTGGTTGGGGCTCTAGCGGGGGCACATCCTACAATGAGCAGTTCTTC | CASGWGSSGGTSYNEQFF
- | TRBJ1-2 | TRBV4-1 | TRBD1 | TGCGCCAGCAGCCAAGAATCAACAGGGGGCCATGGCTACACCTTC | CASSQESTGGHGYTF
- | TRBJ2-1 | TRBV7-2 | - | TGTGCCAGCAGCCCCCGACAGGCCAACTCCTACAATGAGCAGTTCTTC | CASSPRQANSYNEQFF
- | TRBJ2-7 | TRBV2 | - | TGTGCCAGCAGTAACTACGAGCAGTACTTC | CASSNYEQYF
- | TRBJ2-6 | TRBV15 | - | TGTGCCACCAGCCCCCAAGGGAGGGGGGCCAACGTCCTGACTTTC | CATSPQGRGANVLTF
- | TRBJ1-1 | TRBV7-9 | - | TGTGCCAGCAGCTTAGAGGTTGGAGCGAACACTGAAGCTTTCTTT | CASSLEVGANTEAFF
- | TRBJ1-2 | TRBV29-1 | - | TGCAGCGTTGATCAGGTGACAGATGGCTACACCTTC | CSVDQVTDGYTF
- | TRBJ2-3 | TRBV5-1 | - | TGCGCCAGCAGCTTGGGGGGGAGTTTAGATACGCAGTATTTT | CASSLGGSLDTQYF
- | TRBJ2-1 | TRBV30 | TRBD2 | TGTGCCTGGAGACTAGCGGGGGGCAATGAGCAGTTCTTC | CAWRLAGGNEQFF
- | TRBJ1-1 | TRBV9 | - | TGTGCCAGCAGCGATACAGGCATGAACACTGAAGCTTTCTTT | CASSDTGMNTEAFF
few | TRBJ1-6 | TRBV30 | - | TGTGCCTGGAGGAGGGCGAATTCACCCCTCCACTTT | CAWRRANSPLHF
- | TRBJ1-2 | TRBV11-2 | - | TGTGCCAGCAGCTTAGTGCGGAGAAATGGCTACACCTTC | CASSLVRRNGYTF
- | TRBJ2-2 | TRBV5-1 | TRBD2 | TGCGCCAGCAGCTTGGCCCTCGGGGGGGCCAGGACCGGGGAGCTGTTTTTT | CASSLALGGARTGELFF
- | TRBJ1-4 | TRBV9 | TRBD1 | TGTGCCAGCAGCTTAAGGACAGGGGGCTTGACAACTAATGAAAAACTGTTTTTT | CASSLRTGGLTTNEKLFF
- | TRBJ1-5 | TRBV19 | TRBD1 | TGTGCCAGTAGCCCTGGACAGGGCCTGGGCAATCAGCCCCAGCATTTT | CASSPGQGLGNQPQHF
- | TRBJ2-4 | TRBV10-1 | - | TGCGCCAGCAGTGAGACCACAGGGACCACCAAAAACATTCAGTACTTC | CASSETTGTTKNIQYF
- | TRBJ2-5 | TRBV7-6 | - | TGTGCCAGCAGCTTAGCAGGGGGGGTCGGGGGAGAGACCCAGTACTTC | CASSLAGGVGGETQYF
- | TRBJ1-2 | TRBV5-1 | - | TGCGCCAGCAGCTTGTCAAGTTCCGGGACCTATGGCTACACCTTC | CASSLSSSGTYGYTF
- | TRBJ1-6 | TRBV2 | - | TGTGCCAGCAGACCCGGGGGGGGCTCCTATAATTCACCCCTCCACTTT | CASRPGGGSYNSPLHF
- | TRBJ2-3 | TRBV6-1 | TRBD1 | TGTGCCAGCAGTGTACAGGGGCCACTCACAGATACGCAGTATTTT | CASSVQGPLTDTQYF
few | TRBJ1-2 | TRBV11-2 | TRBD1 | TGTGCCAGCCGGTCGACAGGGGGCGGACTTAGCGGCTACACCTTC | CASRSTGGGLSGYTF
- | TRBJ1-4 | TRBV18 | - | TGTGCCAGCTCACCCCAAAACACTGCAACTAATGAAAAACTGTTTTTT | CASSPQNTATNEKLFF
few | TRBJ1-2 | TRBV6-5 | - | TGTGCCAGCAGTTACGGAGGGTACTATGGCTACACCTTC | CASSYGGYYGYTF
- | TRBJ1-2 | TRBV29-1 | - | TGCAGCGTTGTCGAAGGGGTGAATGGCTACACCTTC | CSVVEGVNGYTF
- | TRBJ2-7 | TRBV7-9 | - | TGTGCCAGCAGCCAGGGGCCAGACACCTCCTACGAGCAGTACTTC | CASSQGPDTSYEQYF
- | TRBJ2-1 | TRBV27 | - | TGTGCCAGCAGTTTAATCCGGAAGTACAATGAGCAGTTCTTC | CASSLIRKYNEQFF
- | TRBJ2-7 | TRBV5-1 | - | TGCGCCAGCAGCACCGGGACGCTAGGAAGCGAGCAGTACTTC | CASSTGTLGSEQYF
few | TRBJ2-1 | TRBV2 | - | TGTGCCAGCTTACGGGATTCCTACAATGAGCAGTTCTTC | CASLRDSYNEQFF
- | TRBJ2-3 | TRBV4-2 | TRBD1 | TGTGCCAGCAGCCAGGGGGACAGGGATAATACGCAGTATTTT | CASSQGDRDNTQYF
- | TRBJ2-1 | TRBV7-3 | TRBD2 | TGTGCCAGCAGCCTCGGACTAGCGTACAATGAGCAGTTCTTC | CASSLGLAYNEQFF
- | TRBJ1-1 | TRBV5-1 | TRBD1 | TGCGCCAGCAGCATGGGACAGGGCCACACTGAAGCTTTCTTT | CASSMGQGHTEAFF
- | TRBJ1-1 | TRBV28 | - | TGTGCCAGCACTCCCATCGGGGGGAGCGGCACTGAAGCTTTCTTT | CASTPIGGSGTEAFF
- | TRBJ2-2 | TRBV30 | - | TGTGCCTGGAGTCAGCAGGCGAACACCGGGGAGCTGTTTTTT | CAWSQQANTGELFF
- | TRBJ1-2 | TRBV29-1 | - | TGCAGCGCGATCAGGGTTTATTCGGATGGCTACACCTTC | CSAIRVYSDGYTF
- | TRBJ2-3 | TRBV6-4 | TRBD2 | TGTGCCAGCAGTGTCTCGACTAGCGGGGGGGCAGATACGCAGTATTTT | CASSVSTSGGADTQYF
- | TRBJ1-2 | TRBV5-6 | - | TGTGCCAGCAGGGCCCGGGGGAGATCCGTCGGCTACACCTTC | CASRARGRSVGYTF
- | TRBJ1-1 | TRBV6-1 | - | TGTGCCAGCAGTCTCCGGGACCAAGGAGCTGAAGCTTTCTTT | CASSLRDQGAEAFF
- | TRBJ1-5 | TRBV9 | TRBD1 | TGTGCCAGCAGCACCAGGACAGGGAATAGCAATCAGCCCCAGCATTTT | CASSTRTGNSNQPQHF
- | TRBJ2-1 | TRBV6-1 | - | TGTGCCAGCAGTGACCAACGTTATGAGCAGTTCTTC | CASSDQRYEQFF
- | TRBJ1-6 | TRBV4-1 | - | TGCGCCAGCAGCCAAGATCTTCGGACACCCCTCCACTTT | CASSQDLRTPLHF
- | TRBJ1-2 | TRBV7-8 | - | TGTGCCAGCAGCTTACACGTAGCGCGTAGGCAGGGTTATGGCTACACCTTC | CASSLHVARRQGYGYTF
- | TRBJ1-5 | TRBV7-2 | - | TGTGCCGGCAGCTTAAACCAGGGGATCCAGCCCCAGCATTTT | CAGSLNQGIQPQHF
- | TRBJ2-1 | TRBV9 | TRBD2 | TGTGCCAGCAGCGGCGGGGTTAGCGGGGGTTATGAGCAGTTCTTC | CASSGGVSGGYEQFF
few | TRBJ1-5 | TRBV7-6 | - | TGTGCCAGCAGCCGACAGGAAGATCAGCCCCAGCATTTT | CASSRQEDQPQHF
- | TRBJ1-1 | TRBV2 | TRBD1 | TGTGCCAGCAGTTTTGGACAGGGACGAGCTTTCTTT | CASSFGQGRAFF
- | TRBJ1-4 | TRBV7-9 | TRBD1 | TGTGCCAGCAGCATCCGGGACAGGGGCGGGGAAAAACTGTTTTTT | CASSIRDRGGEKLFF
- | TRBJ2-3 | TRBV5-1 | TRBD2 | TGCGCCAGCAGCTCGGGAGGACGGGGACCTTCTCCAGATACGCAGTATTTT | CASSSGGRGPSPDTQYF